The clone carrying this T cell receptor beta chain came up a few times. Its antigen is still unknown. The entry originates in a study of shared clonotypes between healthy human individuals. Overall study findings and caveats: As a rule, naive subsets had a larger estimated richness than memory subsets.

Execution of the assay was at deep level. Original data processing: ImmunoSEQ junction-only sequences lacked quality scores, so their filtering differed. Assay used: immunoSEQ multiplex PCR; TCRdb lists only in-frame clones, some missing. The DNA gave D and trimming, while V, J and clone size come from that table. The table records 740,000 or so clones, around 73% of them present only once. This CDR3 has 15 residues. V was clipped by 2 bases and J by 0 bases, with 7 bases between them. Germline lookup yields CDR1 SEHNR and CDR2 FQNEAQ (reference sequence). The rearrangement uses TRBV7-9 and TRBJ2-2; D not certain. This TCR came from a woman in her 30s in good health. Sequenced material: memory CD4+ T cells sorted from blood. As to subset: CD45RA-negative fraction. The CDR3 DNA is TGTGCCAGCAGCTTAATTTCATCGAACACCGGGGAGCTGTTTTTT. Residues: CASSLISSNTGELFF.